These 6 T cell receptor beta chains were sequenced from one sample in a study of radiotherapy plus CTLA-4 blockade in lung cancer. Sequencing was performed with immunoSEQ multiplex PCR; in TCRdb, only in-frame clones are kept and a portion is missing. The sample lists some 50,000 clones; approximately 79% were seen once. Sequencing used peripheral blood, obtained from a patient treated with radiotherapy plus ipilimumab. The receptors were sampled from a human donor with non-small cell lung cancer who had a partial response to radiotherapy plus ipilimumab.

The gene calls are TRBV18 and TRBJ2-5; D call uncertain. Trimming pared 2 bases from V and 1 base from J, leaving 8 bases between. Germline CDR1 KGHSH, CDR2 LQKENI. The CDR3 is 14 amino acids. This CDR3 reads CASSPLGPQETQYF. CDR3 DNA sequence: TGTGCCAGCTCACCATTGGGCCCCCAAGAGACCCAGTACTTC.

The CDR3 protein is CASSPLRGPDTQYF. For the CDR3, the DNA is TGTGCCAGCTCACCACTCAGGGGGCCAGATACGCAGTATTTT. The rearrangement uses TRBV18 and TRBJ2-3; 8 nucleotides line up with TRBD1. The CDR3 consists of 14 residues. V gave up 1 base and J gave up 4 bases; unmatched junction bases: 1. Germline CDR1 is KGHSH and CDR2 is LQKENI.

The V gene is TRBV7-2, the J gene TRBJ1-5; 11 nucleotides align to TRBD1. CDR1 is SGHTA, CDR2 FQGNSA, per germline. The CDR3 consists of 15 residues. Germline trimming cut 6 bases from V and 7 bases from J; bases unmatched to any gene: 8. This CDR3 reads CASSPGQGAGQPQHF. The DNA for the CDR3 is TGTGCCAGCAGTCCAGGACAGGGGGCAGGGCAGCCCCAGCATTTT. Supplemented by reference TRBV7-2 and TRBJ1-5, the full variable domain reads GAGVSQSPSNKVTEKGKDVELRCDPISGHTALYWYRQSLGQGLEFLIYFQGNSAPDKSGLPSDRFSAERTGGSVSTLTIQRTQQEDSAVYLCASSPGQGAGQPQHFGDGTRLSIL.

The chain combines TRBV11-2 with TRBJ2-2; TRBD2 aligns across 8 bases. The CDR3 is 17 amino acids. Germline trimming cut 2 bases from V and 1 base from J; bases unmatched to any gene: 6. Germline loops: CDR1 SGHAT, CDR2 FQNNGV. The DNA of the CDR3 is TGTGCCAGCAGCTTATTGGGAGCGGGGGTGAACACCGGGGAGCTGTTTTTT. Its translation is CASSLLGAGVNTGELFF.

The CDR3 DNA follows: TGCGCCAGCAGCTTGGGGGGCGTCGGCACTGAAGCTTTCTTT. Translation gives CASSLGGVGTEAFF. The chain recombines TRBV5-1 with TRBJ1-1; possibly TRBD1 for D (5 bases). This CDR3 comprises 14 residues. Germline V gene sequence: CDR1 SGHRS, CDR2 YFSETQ. The V gene lost 0 bases and the J gene lost 4 bases, with 10 bases spanning the gap.

The V call is TRBV19, the J call TRBJ2-3, with D perhaps TRBD2 (6 bases). This CDR3 has 15 residues. The germline CDR1 and CDR2 sequences are LNHDA and SQIVND (reference sequence). V shed 9 bases and J shed 1 base, with 17 bases lying between them. The CDR3 loop is CASSGTLTGTDTQYF. CDR3 coding DNA: TGTGCCAGCTCCGGGACTCTGACTGGCACAGATACGCAGTATTTT.